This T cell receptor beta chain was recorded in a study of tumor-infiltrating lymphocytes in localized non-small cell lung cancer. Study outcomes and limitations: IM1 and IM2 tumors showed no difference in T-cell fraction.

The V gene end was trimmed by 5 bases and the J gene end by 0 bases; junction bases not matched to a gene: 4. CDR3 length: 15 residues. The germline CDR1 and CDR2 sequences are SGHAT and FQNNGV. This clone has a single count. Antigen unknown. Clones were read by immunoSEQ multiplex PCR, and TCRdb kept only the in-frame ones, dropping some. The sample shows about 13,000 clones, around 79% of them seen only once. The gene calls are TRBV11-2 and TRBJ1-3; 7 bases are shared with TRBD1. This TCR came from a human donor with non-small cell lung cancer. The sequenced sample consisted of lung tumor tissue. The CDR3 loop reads CASSPTGISGNTIYF. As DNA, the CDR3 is TGTGCCAGCAGCCCGACAGGGATCTCTGGAAACACCATATATTTT.